This T cell receptor beta chain derives from a study of blood T cell repertoires in COVID-19. The method was immunoSEQ multiplex PCR; TCRdb's version includes in-frame clones alone and lacks a portion of them. Altogether about 180,000 clones are present, roughly 87% being singletons, with the ten largest covering 2% to 2.5%. This CDR3 is built from 15 residues. Germline-derived CDR1 and CDR2 are ENHRY and SYGVKD. This clone was found once. At one of its ends the junction is not consistent with the germline gene, which may arise from a read error. The chain combines TRBV10-3 with TRBJ2-7; D remains unclear. Sequencing was carried out using PBMCs or T cells enriched from blood (not recorded which). The receptor's source is a woman aged 40-49 years with acute COVID-19. CDR3 sequence: CAISAAGDPPYEQYF. For the CDR3, the DNA is TGTGCCATAAGTGCTGCAGGCGACCCCCCCTACGAGCAGTACTTC.